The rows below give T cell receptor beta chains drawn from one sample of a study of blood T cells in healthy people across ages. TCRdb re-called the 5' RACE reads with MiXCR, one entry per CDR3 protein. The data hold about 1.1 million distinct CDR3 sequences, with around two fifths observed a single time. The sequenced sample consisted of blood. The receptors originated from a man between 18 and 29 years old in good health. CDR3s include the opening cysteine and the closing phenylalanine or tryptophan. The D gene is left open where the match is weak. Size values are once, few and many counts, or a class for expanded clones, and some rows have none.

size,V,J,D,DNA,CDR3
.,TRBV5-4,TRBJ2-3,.,TGTGCCAGCAGCTTGAAGGGGGACCCTAGCACAGATACGCAGTATTTT,CASSLKGDPSTDTQYF
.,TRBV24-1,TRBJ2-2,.,TGTGCCACCAGTGATGATCCCCCGGGGGCGAACACCGGGGAGCTGTTTTTT,CATSDDPPGANTGELFF
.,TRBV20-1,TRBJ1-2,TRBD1,TGCAGTGCTGGCCGCAGGGGGCTTTCTAACTATGGCTACACCTTC,CSAGRRGLSNYGYTF
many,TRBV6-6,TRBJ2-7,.,TGTGCCAGCAGTTTACCCTCTTTGGAGCAGTACTTC,CASSLPSLEQYF
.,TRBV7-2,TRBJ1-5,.,TGTGCCAGCAGCCCGGGGCATCAGACGGTTTGGCAGCCCCAGCATTTT,CASSPGHQTVWQPQHF
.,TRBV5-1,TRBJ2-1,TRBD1,TGCGCCAGCACCCCGGACAGGTACAACAATGAGCAGTTCTTC,CASTPDRYNNEQFF
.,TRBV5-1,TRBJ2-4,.,TGCGCCAGCAGCTTTGTCGAAAAGGGAATTAACATTCAGTACTTC,CASSFVEKGINIQYF
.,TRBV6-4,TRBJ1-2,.,TGTGCCAGCAGTGGTCAAGCCCAGACGGGTGGCTACACCTTC,CASSGQAQTGGYTF
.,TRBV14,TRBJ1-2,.,TGTGCCAGCAGCCAAGTCGGAGGGAAGAATGGCTACACCTTC,CASSQVGGKNGYTF
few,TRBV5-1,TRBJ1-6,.,TGCGCCAGCAGCTTGGACGGTACTTCACCCCTCCACTTT,CASSLDGTSPLHF
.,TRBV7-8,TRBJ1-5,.,TGTGCCAGCAGCCCACAAACGAGCAATCAGCCCCAGCATTTT,CASSPQTSNQPQHF
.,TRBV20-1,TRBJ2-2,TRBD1,TGCAGTGCCAAAGATAACCTGGGACAGGGCTACACCGGGGAGCTGTTTTTT,CSAKDNLGQGYTGELFF
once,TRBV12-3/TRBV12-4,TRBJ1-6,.,TGTGCCAGCAGTTGGGGGGATTCACCCCTCCACTTT,CASSWGDSPLHF
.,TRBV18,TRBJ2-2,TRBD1,TGTGCCAGCTCACGCTCAGGGACAGCGAACACCGGGGAGCTGTTTTTT,CASSRSGTANTGELFF
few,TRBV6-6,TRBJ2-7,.,TGTGCCAGCATGCGGGCAAACGGAGCCTACGAGCAGTACTTC,CASMRANGAYEQYF
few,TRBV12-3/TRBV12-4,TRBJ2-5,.,TGTGCCAGCGGGTTCATTGGGCGTCAAGAGACCCAGTACTTC,CASGFIGRQETQYF
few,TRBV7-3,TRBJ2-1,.,TGTGCCAGCAGCTTAAAGGGGCAGGATTACAATGAGCAGTTCTTC,CASSLKGQDYNEQFF
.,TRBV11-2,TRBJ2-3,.,TGTGCCAGCAGCCCCGCAGTAAGCACAGATAGGCAGTATTTT,CASSPAVSTDRQYF
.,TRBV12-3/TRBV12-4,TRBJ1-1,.,TGTGCCAGCAGTTTGGAGGCCAGTGTGAACACTGAAGCTTTCTTT,CASSLEASVNTEAFF
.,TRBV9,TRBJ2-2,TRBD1,TGTGCCAGCAGCGTCCAACCCACAGGGGTCACCACCGGGGAGCTGTTTTTT,CASSVQPTGVTTGELFF
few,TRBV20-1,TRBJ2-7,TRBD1,TGCAGTGCTAGGGGCTGGACAGGGGTACCCTACGAGCAGTACTTC,CSARGWTGVPYEQYF
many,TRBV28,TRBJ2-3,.,TGTGCCAGCAGTTTCGGAACCAGCTTCACAGATACGCAGTATTTT,CASSFGTSFTDTQYF
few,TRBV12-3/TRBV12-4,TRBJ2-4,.,TGTGCCAGCAGTCCCGCAGGCAGCTACTCAAACATTCAGTACTTC,CASSPAGSYSNIQYF
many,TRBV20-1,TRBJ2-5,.,TGCAGTGCTAGAGTTAGCGACCAAGAGACCCAGTACTTC,CSARVSDQETQYF
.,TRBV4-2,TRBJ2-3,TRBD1,TGTGCCAGCAGCCAGGCCTCTAGAGGGGGCAGCACAGATACGCAGTATTTT,CASSQASRGGSTDTQYF
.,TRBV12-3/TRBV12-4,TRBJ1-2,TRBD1,TGTGCCAGCACTTCGGACAGGGACTCGGGTGGCTGCACCTTC,CASTSDRDSGGCTF
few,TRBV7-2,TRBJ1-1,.,TGTGCCAGCAGCTTAGACGGCCGTCCAGCGGACACTGAAGCTTTCTTT,CASSLDGRPADTEAFF
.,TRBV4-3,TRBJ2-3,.,TGCGCCAGCAGCCAAGATAGTCCGGGGGGCACAGATACGCAGTATTTT,CASSQDSPGGTDTQYF
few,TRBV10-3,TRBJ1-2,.,TGTGCCATCAGTGAGGTGCAGACCAGCTATGGCTACACCTTC,CAISEVQTSYGYTF
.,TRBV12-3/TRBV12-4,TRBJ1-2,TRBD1,TGTGCCAGCAGTCCAACAGGGGTTAACCATGGCTACACCTTC,CASSPTGVNHGYTF
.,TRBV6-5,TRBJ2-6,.,TGTGCCAGCAGTCCAAACACTGGGGCCAACGTCCTGACTTTC,CASSPNTGANVLTF
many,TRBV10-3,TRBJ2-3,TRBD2,TGTGCCATCAGTGGGACTAGCGGGGACACAGATACGCAGTATTTT,CAISGTSGDTDTQYF
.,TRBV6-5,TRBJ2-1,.,TGTGCCAGCATTTCGGCCTGGGGTGAGCAGTTCTTC,CASISAWGEQFF
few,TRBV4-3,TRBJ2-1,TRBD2,TGCGCCAGCAGCCAAGTCATAGGGGGTCGGGGACTAGCGATTAATGAGCAGTTCTTC,CASSQVIGGRGLAINEQFF
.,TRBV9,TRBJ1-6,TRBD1,TGTGTCAGCAGCCGGACAGGGTCGAATAATTCACCCCTCCACTTT,CVSSRTGSNNSPLHF
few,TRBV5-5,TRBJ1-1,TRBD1,TGTGCCAGCAGCCCCAACAGGGGCATGAACACTGAAGCTTTCTTT,CASSPNRGMNTEAFF
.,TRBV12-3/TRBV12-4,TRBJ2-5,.,TGTGCCAGCAGTTTATACCCCTACCCCCAGTACTTC,CASSLYPYPQYF
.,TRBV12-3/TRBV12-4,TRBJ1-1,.,TGTGCCAGCAGGAGGGGGGTGTTGGACACTGAAGCTTTCTTT,CASRRGVLDTEAFF
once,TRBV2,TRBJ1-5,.,TGTGCCAGCTCTACCGGCAGAACAAATCAGCCCCAGCATTTT,CASSTGRTNQPQHF
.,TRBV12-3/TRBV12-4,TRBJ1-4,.,TGTACCAGCAGGCTGGGGGGTAATGAAAAACTGTTTTTT,CTSRLGGNEKLFF
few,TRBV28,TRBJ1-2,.,TGTGCCAGCAATCCAGGGAACTATGGCTACACCTTC,CASNPGNYGYTF
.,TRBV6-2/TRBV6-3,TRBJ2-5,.,TGTGCCAGCAGTGCGGCGAGAGAAGAGACCCAGTACTTC,CASSAAREETQYF